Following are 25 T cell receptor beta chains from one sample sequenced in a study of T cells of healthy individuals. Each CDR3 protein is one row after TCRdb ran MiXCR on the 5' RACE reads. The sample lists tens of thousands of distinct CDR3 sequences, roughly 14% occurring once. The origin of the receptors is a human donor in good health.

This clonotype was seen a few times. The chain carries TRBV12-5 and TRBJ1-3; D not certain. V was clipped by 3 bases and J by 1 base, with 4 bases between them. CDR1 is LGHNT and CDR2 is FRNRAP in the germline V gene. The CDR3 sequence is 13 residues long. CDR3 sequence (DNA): TGTGCTAGTGGTTTAAGGTCTGGAAACACCATATATTTT. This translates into CASGLRSGNTIYF.

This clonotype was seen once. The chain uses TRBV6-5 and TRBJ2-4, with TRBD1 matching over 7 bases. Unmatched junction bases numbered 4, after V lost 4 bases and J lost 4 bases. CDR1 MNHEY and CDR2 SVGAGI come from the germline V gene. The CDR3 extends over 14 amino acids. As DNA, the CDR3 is TGTGCCAGCAGTTTTCTGGGACAGAAAAACATTCAGTACTTC. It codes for CASSFLGQKNIQYF.

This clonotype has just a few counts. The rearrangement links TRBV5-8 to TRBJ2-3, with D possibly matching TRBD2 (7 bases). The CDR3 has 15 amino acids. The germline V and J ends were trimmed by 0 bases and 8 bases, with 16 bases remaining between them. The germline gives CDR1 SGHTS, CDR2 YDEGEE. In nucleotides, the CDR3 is TGTGCCAGCAGCTTGGAGGGGGGGCCTGGGGTTACGCAGTATTTT. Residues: CASSLEGGPGVTQYF. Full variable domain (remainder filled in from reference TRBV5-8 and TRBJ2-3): EAGVTQSPTHLIKTRGQQATLRCSPISGHTSVYWYQQALGLGLQFLLWYDEGEERNRGNFPPRFSGRQFPNYSSELNVNALELEDSALYLCASSLEGGPGVTQYFGPGTRLTVL.

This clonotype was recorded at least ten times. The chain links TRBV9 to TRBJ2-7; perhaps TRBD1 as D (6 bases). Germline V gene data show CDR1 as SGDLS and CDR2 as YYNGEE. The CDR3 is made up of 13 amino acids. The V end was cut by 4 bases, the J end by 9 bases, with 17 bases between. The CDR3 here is CASSPRDQGGQYF. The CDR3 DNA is TGTGCCAGCAGCCCCAGGGACCAAGGGGGGCAGTACTTC.

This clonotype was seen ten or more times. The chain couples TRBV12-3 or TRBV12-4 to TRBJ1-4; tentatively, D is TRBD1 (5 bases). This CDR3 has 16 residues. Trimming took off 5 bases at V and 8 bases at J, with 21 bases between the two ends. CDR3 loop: CASSRDAVATREKLFF. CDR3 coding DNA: TGTGCCAGCAGTCGGGACGCGGTAGCCACGAGGGAAAAACTGTTTTTT.

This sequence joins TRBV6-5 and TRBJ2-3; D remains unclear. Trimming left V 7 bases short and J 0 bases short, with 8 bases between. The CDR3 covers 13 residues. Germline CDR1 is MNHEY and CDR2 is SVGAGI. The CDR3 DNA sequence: TGTGCCAGCAAGGATACCAGCACAGATACGCAGTATTTT. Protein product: CASKDTSTDTQYF.

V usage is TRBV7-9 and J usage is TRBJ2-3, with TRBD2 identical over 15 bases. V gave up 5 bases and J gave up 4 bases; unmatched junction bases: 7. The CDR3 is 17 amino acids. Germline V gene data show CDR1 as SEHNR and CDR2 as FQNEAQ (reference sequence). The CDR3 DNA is TGTGCCAGCAGCCTCGGACTAGCGGGAGGGCCCGCAGATACGCAGTATTTT. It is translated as CASSLGLAGGPADTQYF.

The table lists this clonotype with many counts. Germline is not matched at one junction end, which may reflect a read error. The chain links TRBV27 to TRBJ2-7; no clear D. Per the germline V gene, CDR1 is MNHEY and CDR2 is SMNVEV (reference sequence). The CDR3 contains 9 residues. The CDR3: CASSLGDRF. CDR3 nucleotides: TGTGCCAGCAGTTTAGGGGATCGTTTC.

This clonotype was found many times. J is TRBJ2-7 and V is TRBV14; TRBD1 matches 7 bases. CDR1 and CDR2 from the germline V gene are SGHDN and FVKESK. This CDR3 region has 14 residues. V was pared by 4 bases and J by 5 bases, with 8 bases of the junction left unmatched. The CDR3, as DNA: TGTGCCAGCAGCCGGTGGGGACAGCTGAACGAGCAGTACTTC. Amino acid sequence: CASSRWGQLNEQYF.

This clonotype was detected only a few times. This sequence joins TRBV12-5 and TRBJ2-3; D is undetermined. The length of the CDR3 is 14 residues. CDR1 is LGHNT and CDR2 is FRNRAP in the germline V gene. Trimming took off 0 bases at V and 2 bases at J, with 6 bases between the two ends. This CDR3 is CASGLVASTDTQYF. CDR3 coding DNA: TGTGCTAGTGGTTTGGTAGCGTCCACAGATACGCAGTATTTT.

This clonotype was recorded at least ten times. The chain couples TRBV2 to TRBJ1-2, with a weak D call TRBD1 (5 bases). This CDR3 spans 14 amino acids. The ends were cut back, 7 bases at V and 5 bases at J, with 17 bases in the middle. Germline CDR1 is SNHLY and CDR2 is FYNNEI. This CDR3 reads CASNMVSTEYGYTF. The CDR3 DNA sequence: TGTGCCAGCAATATGGTCTCGACAGAATATGGCTACACCTTC.

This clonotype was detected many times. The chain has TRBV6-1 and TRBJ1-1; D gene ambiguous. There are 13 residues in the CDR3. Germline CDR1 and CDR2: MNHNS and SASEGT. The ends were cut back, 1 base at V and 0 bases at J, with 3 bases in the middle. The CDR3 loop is CASSEGLNTEAFF. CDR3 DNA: TGTGCCAGCAGTGAAGGGTTGAACACTGAAGCTTTCTTT.

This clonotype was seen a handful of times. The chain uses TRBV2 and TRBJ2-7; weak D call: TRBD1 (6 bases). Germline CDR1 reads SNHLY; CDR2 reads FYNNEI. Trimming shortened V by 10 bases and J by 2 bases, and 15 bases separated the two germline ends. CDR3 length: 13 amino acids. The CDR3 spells CAIQADSPYEQYF. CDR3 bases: TGTGCCATTCAAGCGGACAGTCCCTACGAGCAGTACTTC.

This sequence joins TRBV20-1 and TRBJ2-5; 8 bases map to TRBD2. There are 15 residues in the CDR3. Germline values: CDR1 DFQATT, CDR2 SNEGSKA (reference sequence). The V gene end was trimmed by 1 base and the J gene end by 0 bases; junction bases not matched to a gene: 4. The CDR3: CSARATSGHQETQYF. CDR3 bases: TGCAGTGCTAGAGCCACTAGCGGCCACCAAGAGACCCAGTACTTC.

CDR3 loop: CASSSPPSGGTYYNEQFF. The CDR3, as DNA: TGTGCCAGCAGCTCGCCCCCTAGCGGGGGGACATACTACAATGAGCAGTTCTTC. The J gene is TRBJ2-1, the V gene TRBV7-8; 11 bases are a match to TRBD2. The CDR3 length is 18 residues. Germline V CDR1 and CDR2: SGHVS, FQNEAQ. J lost 3 bases, V lost 4 bases, and 11 bases had no gene match.

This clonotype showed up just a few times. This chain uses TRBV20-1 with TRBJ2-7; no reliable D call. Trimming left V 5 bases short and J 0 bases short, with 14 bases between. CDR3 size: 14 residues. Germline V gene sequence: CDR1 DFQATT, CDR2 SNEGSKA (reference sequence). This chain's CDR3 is CSALTVFSSYEQYF. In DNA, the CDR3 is TGCAGTGCTCTTACAGTTTTTAGCTCCTACGAGCAGTACTTC.

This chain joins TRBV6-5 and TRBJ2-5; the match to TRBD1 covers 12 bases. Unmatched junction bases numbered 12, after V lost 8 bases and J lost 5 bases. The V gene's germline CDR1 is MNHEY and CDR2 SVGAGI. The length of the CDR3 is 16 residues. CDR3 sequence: CASRHTGTGGCETQYF. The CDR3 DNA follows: TGTGCCAGCCGGCACACCGGGACAGGGGGCTGTGAGACCCAGTACTTC.

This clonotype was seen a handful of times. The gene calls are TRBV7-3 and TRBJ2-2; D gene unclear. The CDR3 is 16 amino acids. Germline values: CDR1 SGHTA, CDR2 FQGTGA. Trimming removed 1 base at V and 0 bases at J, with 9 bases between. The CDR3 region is CASSLSAYANTGELFF. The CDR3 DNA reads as TGTGCCAGCAGCTTAAGCGCATACGCGAACACCGGGGAGCTGTTTTTT.

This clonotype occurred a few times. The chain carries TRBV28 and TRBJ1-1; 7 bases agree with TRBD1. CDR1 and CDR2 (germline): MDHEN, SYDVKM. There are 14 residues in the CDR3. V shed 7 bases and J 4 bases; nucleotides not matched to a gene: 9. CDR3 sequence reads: CASIVDRDGTEAFF. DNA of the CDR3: TGTGCCAGCATCGTAGACAGGGATGGCACTGAAGCTTTCTTT.

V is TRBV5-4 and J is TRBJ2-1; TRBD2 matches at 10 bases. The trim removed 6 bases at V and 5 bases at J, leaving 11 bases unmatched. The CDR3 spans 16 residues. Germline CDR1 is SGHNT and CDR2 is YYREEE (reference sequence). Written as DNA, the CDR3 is TGTGCCAGCAACCTTAAGCGGGGGGGCCTCCACAATGAGCAGTTCTTC. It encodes CASNLKRGGLHNEQFF.

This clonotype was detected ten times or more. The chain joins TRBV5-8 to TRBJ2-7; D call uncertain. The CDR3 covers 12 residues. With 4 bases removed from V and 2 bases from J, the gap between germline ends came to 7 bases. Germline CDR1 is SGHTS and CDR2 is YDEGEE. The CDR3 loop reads CASSPATYEQYF. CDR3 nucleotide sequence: TGTGCCAGCAGCCCTGCGACCTACGAGCAGTACTTC.

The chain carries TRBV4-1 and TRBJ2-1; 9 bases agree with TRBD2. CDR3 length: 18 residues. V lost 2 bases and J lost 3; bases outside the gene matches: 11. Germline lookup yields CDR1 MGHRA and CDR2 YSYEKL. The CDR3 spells CASSQIGLRGGHYNEQFF. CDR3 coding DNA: TGCGCCAGCAGCCAAATTGGGCTGCGGGGGGGCCACTACAATGAGCAGTTCTTC.

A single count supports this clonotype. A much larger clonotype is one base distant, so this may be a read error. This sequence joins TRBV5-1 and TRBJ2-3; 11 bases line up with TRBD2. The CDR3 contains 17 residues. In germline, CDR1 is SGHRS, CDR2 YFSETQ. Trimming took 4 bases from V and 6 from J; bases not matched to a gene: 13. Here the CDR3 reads CASSPKLAGGPRDTQYF. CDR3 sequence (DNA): TGCGCCAGCAGCCCGAAATTAGCGGGAGGGCCTAGGGATACGCAGTATTTT.

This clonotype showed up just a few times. The CDR3 loop is CASSPRASGRWGETQYF. CDR3 sequence (DNA): TGTGCCAGCAGCCCCAGGGCTAGCGGGAGATGGGGAGAGACCCAGTACTTC. The chain combines TRBV7-2 with TRBJ2-5; 10 nucleotides agree with TRBD2. CDR1 SGHTA and CDR2 FQGNSA come from the germline V gene. V lost 5 bases to trimming and J lost 4 bases; unmatched junction nucleotides: 13. The CDR3 has 17 amino acids. The variable domain in full, completed from reference TRBV7-2 and TRBJ2-5, reads GAGVSQSPSNKVTEKGKDVELRCDPISGHTALYWYRQSLGQGLEFLIYFQGNSAPDKSGLPSDRFSAERTGGSVSTLTIQRTQQEDSAVYLCASSPRASGRWGETQYFGPGTRLLVL.

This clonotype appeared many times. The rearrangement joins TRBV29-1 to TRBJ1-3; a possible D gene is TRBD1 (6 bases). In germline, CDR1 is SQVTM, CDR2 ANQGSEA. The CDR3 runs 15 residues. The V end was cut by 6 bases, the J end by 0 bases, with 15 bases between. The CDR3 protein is CSVLTGSSSGNTIYF. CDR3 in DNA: TGCAGCGTCTTGACAGGATCCTCCTCTGGAAACACCATATATTTT.